This is a list of T cell receptor beta chains from one sample in a study of cytomegalovirus exposure and HLA in healthy donors. Sequencing used immunoSEQ multiplex PCR; TCRdb keeps in-frame clones, though not all of them. The table records about 57,000 clones, more than 80% of them present only once. The specimen sequenced was PBMCs. The source of these receptors is a woman aged 18-29 years in good health and CMV-seronegative. Each CDR3 is given with its conserved first and last residue. The D gene is left open where the match is weak. The listing skips clone size in some rows; elsewhere it reads once, few, many or a size class.

-	-	TRBJ1-2	TRBV5-4	CASSFPGKGNGYTF	TGTGCCAGCAGCTTTCCGGGGAAAGGTAATGGCTACACCTTC
-	-	TRBJ2-3	TRBV7-6	CASSLGRGIGTDTQYF	TGTGCCAGCAGCTTAGGCAGGGGAATCGGCACAGATACGCAGTATTTT
-	-	TRBJ1-4	TRBV4-1	CASRRPNEKLFF	TGCGCCAGCAGGAGGCCTAATGAAAAACTGTTTTTT
-	-	TRBJ1-4	TRBV6-1	CASSDLSGLNEKLFF	TGTGCCAGCAGTGATCTCTCAGGCCTTAATGAAAAACTGTTTTTT
-	-	TRBJ1-3	TRBV9	CASSVTGRSGNTIYF	TGTGCCAGCAGCGTAACAGGGCGTTCTGGAAACACCATATATTTT
-	-	TRBJ1-2	TRBV9	CASRGTLRKDGYTF	TGTGCCAGCAGGGGCACTTTACGCAAGGATGGCTACACCTTC
TRBD2	once	TRBJ2-5	TRBV7-2	CASRNSGGVETQYF	TGTGCCAGCAGGAATAGCGGGGGGGTTGAGACCCAGTACTTC
-	-	TRBJ1-4	TRBV5-6	CASSHNGATNEKLFF	TGTGCCAGCAGCCACAATGGAGCAACTAATGAAAAACTGTTTTTT
TRBD2	once	TRBJ2-3	TRBV2	CASSEPLTSGTDTQYF	TGTGCCAGCAGTGAACCCTTGACTAGCGGCACAGATACGCAGTATTTT
-	once	TRBJ1-2	TRBV5-4	CASSLEGAGVGYTF	TGTGCCAGCAGCTTGGAGGGCGCCGGGGTTGGCTACACCTTC
TRBD1	-	TRBJ1-2	TRBV6-4	CASSDSAGGPSGYTF	TGTGCCAGCAGTGACTCGGCAGGGGGTCCTAGTGGCTACACCTTC
-	-	TRBJ2-3	TRBV27	CASSGEASSRKKASTDTQYF	TGTGCCAGCAGTGGGGAGGCGTCTAGCAGAAAGAAAGCTAGCACAGATACGCAGTATTTT
-	-	TRBJ2-5	TRBV7-6	CASSRRTGKETQYF	TGTGCCAGCAGCCGTCGTACAGGAAAAGAGACCCAGTACTTC
-	-	TRBJ2-2	TRBV29-1	CSVSRGTGELFF	TGCAGCGTGTCCCGCGGCACCGGGGAGCTGTTTTTT
-	-	TRBJ2-1	TRBV5-1	CASSLGVYNEQFF	TGCGCCAGCAGCTTGGGAGTCTACAATGAGCAGTTCTTC
-	-	TRBJ2-7	TRBV11-3	CASSAGLPYEQYF	TGTGCCAGCAGCGCGGGCCTTCCCTACGAGCAGTACTTC
TRBD1	-	TRBJ2-7	TRBV13	CASSFGTVKSKHEQYF	TGTGCCAGCAGCTTTGGGACAGTTAAAAGCAAGCACGAGCAGTACTTC
TRBD2	-	TRBJ2-5	TRBV29-1	CSVPAGGAQYF	TGCAGCGTTCCAGCGGGGGGGGCCCAGTACTTC
-	-	TRBJ2-5	TRBV9	CATVPGETQYF	TGTGCCACCGTTCCCGGGGAGACCCAGTACTTC
-	-	TRBJ1-5	TRBV2	CASSEVPTSQPQHF	TGTGCCAGCAGTGAAGTACCAACGAGTCAGCCCCAGCATTTT
TRBD1	-	TRBJ1-2	TRBV5-4	CASSLPQDRGRYGYTF	TGTGCCAGCAGTTTACCCCAGGACAGGGGTCGATATGGCTACACCTTC
TRBD1	-	TRBJ2-6	TRBV27	CASGRDRAYSGANVLTF	TGTGCCAGCGGCCGGGACAGGGCTTACTCCGGGGCCAACGTCCTGACTTTC
TRBD1	-	TRBJ1-1	TRBV5-1	CASSKRQGGRNTEAFF	TGCGCCAGCAGCAAACGACAGGGAGGACGAAACACTGAAGCTTTCTTT
-	-	TRBJ1-1	TRBV5-5	CASSFPRGNTEAFF	TGTGCCAGCAGCTTCCCCCGGGGGAACACTGAAGCTTTCTTT
TRBD2	-	TRBJ2-3	TRBV29-1	CSVEAGGRLGTDTQYF	TGCAGCGTTGAAGCGGGAGGGAGGTTGGGCACAGATACGCAGTATTTT
-	-	TRBJ2-3	TRBV5-4	CASSSPRGSTDTQYF	TGTGCCAGCAGCAGTCCCCGCGGTAGCACAGATACGCAGTATTTT
-	-	TRBJ1-5	TRBV19	CASSIGAVSNQPQHF	TGTGCCAGTAGTATAGGTGCGGTAAGCAATCAGCCCCAGCATTTT
-	-	TRBJ1-1	TRBV18	CASSPPKGVNTEAFF	TGTGCCAGCTCACCCCCGAAAGGGGTGAACACTGAAGCTTTCTTT
-	-	TRBJ2-7	TRBV9	CASSAGYEQYF	TGTGCCAGCAGTGCGGGCTACGAGCAGTACTTC
-	-	TRBJ1-2	TRBV11-3	CASSLRGGYGYTF	TGTGCCAGCAGCCTCCGGGGAGGGTATGGCTACACCTTC
-	-	TRBJ1-3	TRBV9	CASSVSGVASGNTIYF	TGTGCCAGCAGCGTTTCGGGGGTCGCCTCTGGAAACACCATATATTTT
-	-	TRBJ2-3	TRBV5-1	CASSLGRSVADTQYF	TGCGCCAGCAGCTTGGGTAGAAGTGTAGCAGATACGCAGTATTTT
TRBD1	-	TRBJ1-5	TRBV19	CASNTGALLQPQHF	TGTGCCAGTAACACAGGGGCTTTGCTTCAGCCCCAGCATTTT
TRBD1	-	TRBJ2-1	TRBV11-2	CASSLRDRRYNEQFF	TGTGCCAGCAGCTTACGGGACAGGAGATACAATGAGCAGTTCTTC
-	-	TRBJ1-3	TRBV4-1	CASSPEAVGNTIYF	TGCGCCAGCAGCCCTGAGGCAGTTGGAAACACCATATATTTT
-	-	TRBJ1-2	TRBV7-6	CASSPQQGNYGYTF	TGTGCCAGCAGCCCCCAGCAGGGGAACTATGGCTACACCTTC
-	-	TRBJ1-2	TRBV29-1	CSVDQGIHGYTF	TGCAGCGTTGATCAGGGGATCCATGGCTACACCTTC
-	few	TRBJ1-2	TRBV5-6	CASSLKAGTSNYGYTF	TGTGCCAGCAGCTTGAAGGCAGGTACTTCTAACTATGGCTACACCTTC
TRBD1	-	TRBJ2-7	TRBV10-3	CATADREMYEQYF	TGTGCCACCGCGGACAGGGAGATGTACGAGCAGTACTTC
TRBD1	-	TRBJ2-5	TRBV5-6	CASSENYRGQETQYF	TGTGCCAGCAGCGAAAACTACAGGGGGCAAGAGACCCAGTACTTC
-	-	TRBJ2-3	TRBV6-1	CASTEADTQYF	TGTGCCAGCACCGAGGCAGATACGCAGTATTTT